A single sample gave rise to the 3 T cell receptor beta chains below, sequenced in a study of CD8+CD57+ T cells in acquired aplastic anemia. Before being chosen for sequencing, patients had shown CD8+CD57+ cell expansion by flow cytometry. CDR3 and TCR beta VDJ profiling relied on a genomic DNA template. TCRdb passed the reads through MiXCR, listing each CDR3 protein once. The sample consists of more than 70,000 distinct CDR3 sequences, just over 70% of them appearing once. Material for sequencing was sorted CD4+, CD8+, or CD8+CD57+ T cells (not recorded which) from PBMCs. These TCRs come from a human donor with aplastic anemia.

The rearrangement links TRBV2 to TRBJ2-7, with unresolved D. Germline assignment: CDR1 SNHLY and CDR2 FYNNEI. This CDR3 contains 11 residues. V lost 1 base to trimming and J lost 12 bases, with 10 bases between them. CDR3 protein: CASSEGVIPYF. The CDR3, as DNA: TGTGCCAGCAGTGAAGGTGTAATTCCGTACTTC.

The chain uses TRBV5-5 and TRBJ2-6; no firm D call. The CDR3 extends over 15 amino acids. V lost 0 bases and J lost 0, with 4 bases in between. CDR1 SGHKS and CDR2 YYEKEE come from the germline V gene (reference sequence). In nucleotides, the CDR3 is TGTGCCAGCAGCTTGGGGTACTCTGGGGCCAACGTCCTGACTTTC. Translating it yields CASSLGYSGANVLTF.

J is TRBJ2-5 and V is TRBV2; TRBD1 might be the D (6 bases). CDR3 length equals 14 residues. The germline V gene has CDR1 SNHLY and CDR2 FYNNEI. V lost 9 bases, J lost 3 bases, and 17 bases lay in between. The CDR3 region is CASRQVWDEETQYF. For the CDR3, the DNA is TGTGCCAGTAGACAGGTGTGGGACGAAGAGACCCAGTACTTC.